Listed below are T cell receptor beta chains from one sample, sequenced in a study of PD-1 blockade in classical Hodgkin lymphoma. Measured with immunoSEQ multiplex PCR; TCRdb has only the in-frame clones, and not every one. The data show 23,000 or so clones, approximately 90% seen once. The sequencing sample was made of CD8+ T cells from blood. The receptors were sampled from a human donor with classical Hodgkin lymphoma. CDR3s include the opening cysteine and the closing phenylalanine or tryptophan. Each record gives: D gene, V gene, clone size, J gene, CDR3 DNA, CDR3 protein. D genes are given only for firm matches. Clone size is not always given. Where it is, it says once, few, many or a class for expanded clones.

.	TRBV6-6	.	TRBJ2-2	TGTGCCAGCAGTAACAGGGAGAACACCGGGGAGCTGTTTTTT	CASSNRENTGELFF
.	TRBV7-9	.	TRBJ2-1	TGTGCCAGCAGCCTCGCGTTCGATGAGCAGTTCTTC	CASSLAFDEQFF
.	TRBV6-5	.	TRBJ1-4	TGTGCCAGCAGTCCTCTCGGGGCAGGGAACGAAAAACTGTTTTTT	CASSPLGAGNEKLFF
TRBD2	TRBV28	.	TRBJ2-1	TGTGCCAGCAGTTACTCCTTAGCGGGAGCGGCTGAGCAGTTCTTC	CASSYSLAGAAEQFF
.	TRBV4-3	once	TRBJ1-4	TGCGCCAGCAGCCAAGCCCCACAGGGTGTCACTAATGAAAAACTGTTTTTT	CASSQAPQGVTNEKLFF
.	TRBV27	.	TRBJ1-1	TGTGCCAGCAGTTTATCCGGCCGCACGAACACTGAAGCTTTCTTT	CASSLSGRTNTEAFF
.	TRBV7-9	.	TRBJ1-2	TGTGCCAGCAGCCCCTCGAGGCAGGGTATATATGGCTACACCTTC	CASSPSRQGIYGYTF
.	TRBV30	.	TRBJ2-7	TGTGCCTGGAGTGTAGGGGCCTCCTACGAGCAGTACTTC	CAWSVGASYEQYF
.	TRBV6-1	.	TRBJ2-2	TGTGCCAGCAGTGAAGGAGTCGGGACTGGGGCAGCCGGGGAGCTGTTTTTT	CASSEGVGTGAAGELFF
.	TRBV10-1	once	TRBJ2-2	TGCGCCAGCAGTGAAGGGCAGGGACGAACCGGGGAGCTGTTTTTT	CASSEGQGRTGELFF
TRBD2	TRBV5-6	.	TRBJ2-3	TGTGCCAGCAGCTTTGGACTAGCGGGGGCCTACACAGATACGCAGTATTTT	CASSFGLAGAYTDTQYF
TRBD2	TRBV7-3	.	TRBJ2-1	TGTGCCAGCAGCTTAGACGCTAGCGGGGGCGGAAATGAGCAGTTCTTC	CASSLDASGGGNEQFF
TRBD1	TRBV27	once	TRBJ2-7	TGTGCCAGCAGTTCTCCGGGACAGGGAGTCTACGAGCAGTACTTC	CASSSPGQGVYEQYF
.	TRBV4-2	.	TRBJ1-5	TGTGCCAGCAGCCAAGAGAATAGCAATCAGCCCCAGCATTTT	CASSQENSNQPQHF
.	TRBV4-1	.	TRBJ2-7	TGCGCCAGCAGCCAAGATCGCGGCAGGGCCCTTCCCTACGAGCAGTACTTC	CASSQDRGRALPYEQYF
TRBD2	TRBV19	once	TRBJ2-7	TGTGCCAGTAGTATAGTGGGACTAGCGGCCGAAAGAGACCCCCTCGAGCAGTACTTC	CASSIVGLAAERDPLEQYF
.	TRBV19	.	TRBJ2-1	TGTGCCAGTAGCCCAGAGGGGGTAGAGCAGTTCTTC	CASSPEGVEQFF
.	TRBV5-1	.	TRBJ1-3	TGCGCCAGCAGCTTGATAGGTGGAAACACCATATATTTT	CASSLIGGNTIYF
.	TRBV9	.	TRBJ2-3	TGTGCCAGCAGCTCAAACCGGGTGGGTACGCAGTATTTT	CASSSNRVGTQYF
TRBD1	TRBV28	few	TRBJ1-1	TGTGCCAGCAGTCAAGGGGGACAGGGGTCTTTCTTT	CASSQGGQGSFF
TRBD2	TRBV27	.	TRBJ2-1	TGTGCCAGCAGCGAAGCGGGAGGGCCCTACAATGAGCAGTTCTTC	CASSEAGGPYNEQFF
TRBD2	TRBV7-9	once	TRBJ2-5	TGTGCCAGCAGCTTCCAAAGCGGGAGCGGGTATGAGACCCAGTACTTC	CASSFQSGSGYETQYF
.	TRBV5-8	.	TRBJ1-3	TGTGCCAGCAGCTACCAAACTATTGGAAACACCATATATTTT	CASSYQTIGNTIYF
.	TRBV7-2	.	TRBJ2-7	TGTGCCAGCAGCTTAGCGGTTACCTACGAGCAGTACTTC	CASSLAVTYEQYF
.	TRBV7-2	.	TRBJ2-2	TGTGCCAGCAGCTTAGAAGGGACCTCCACCGGGGAGCTGTTTTTT	CASSLEGTSTGELFF
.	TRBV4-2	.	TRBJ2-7	TGTGCCAGCAGCCAAGAACCGATACTCTACGAGCAGTACTTC	CASSQEPILYEQYF
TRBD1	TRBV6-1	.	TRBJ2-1	TGTGCCAGCAGGGCAGGGGGCTCCTACAATGAGCAGTTCTTC	CASRAGGSYNEQFF
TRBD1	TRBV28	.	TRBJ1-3	TGTGCCAGCACCCGGACAGGGTGGCTATATTTT	CASTRTGWLYF
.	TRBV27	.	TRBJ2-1	TGTGCCAGCAAAGGTGGTCCCCACACAGCCTACAATGAGCAGTTCTTC	CASKGGPHTAYNEQFF
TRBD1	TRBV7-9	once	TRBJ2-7	TGTGCCTCAGGGGGCTCCTACGAGCAGTACTTC	CASGGSYEQYF
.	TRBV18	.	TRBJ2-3	TGTGCCAGCTCACCCATCGCCGGGGATACGCAGTATTTT	CASSPIAGDTQYF
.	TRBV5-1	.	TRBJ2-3	TGCGCCAGCAGCTTTGGTGGGGGCAGGGCAGATACGCAGTATTTT	CASSFGGGRADTQYF
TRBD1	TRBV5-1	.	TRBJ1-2	TGCGCCAGCAGCGTACAGGGGTTCTATGGCTACACCTTC	CASSVQGFYGYTF
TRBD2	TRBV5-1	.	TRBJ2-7	TGCGCCAGCAGCTCCTGGCTAGCGGGGAGCTCCTACGAGCAGTACTTC	CASSSWLAGSSYEQYF
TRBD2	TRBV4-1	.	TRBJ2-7	TGCGCCAGCAGCCAAGGCCGGGGGGCCTACGAGCAGTACTTC	CASSQGRGAYEQYF
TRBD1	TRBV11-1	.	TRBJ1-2	TGTGCCAGCAGCCCGGGACAGAACAACTATGGCTACACCTTC	CASSPGQNNYGYTF
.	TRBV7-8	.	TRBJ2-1	TGTGCCAGCAGCTTAGAGAAAGGGTACAATGAGCAGTTCTTC	CASSLEKGYNEQFF
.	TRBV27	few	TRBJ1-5	TGTGCCAGCAGTTTGGGGCAGGAGGGAAAGCCCCAGCATTTT	CASSLGQEGKPQHF
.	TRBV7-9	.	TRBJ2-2	TGTGCCAGCAGTACCCTGGCCACCGGGGAGCTGTTTTTT	CASSTLATGELFF
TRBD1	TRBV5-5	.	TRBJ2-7	TGTGCCAGCAGCTTGGGGGACAGGTATCCCTACGAGCAGTACTTC	CASSLGDRYPYEQYF
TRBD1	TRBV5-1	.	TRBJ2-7	TGCGCCAGCAGCTTATCCGGGACAGGGGCTCCCGAGCAGTACTTC	CASSLSGTGAPEQYF
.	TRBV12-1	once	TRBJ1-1	TGTGCCAGCAGCTTTGCGCACCCCCCGAACACTGAAGCTTTCTTT	CASSFAHPPNTEAFF
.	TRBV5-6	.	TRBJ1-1	TGTGCCAGCAGCTTGGTCAGGACTGAAGCTTTCTTT	CASSLVRTEAFF
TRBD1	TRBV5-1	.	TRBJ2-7	TGCGCCAGCAGCTCCGGGACAGGGGGCTACGAGCAGTACTTC	CASSSGTGGYEQYF
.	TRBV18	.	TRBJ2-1	TGTGCCAGCTCACCTTTAGATGAGCAGTTCTTC	CASSPLDEQFF
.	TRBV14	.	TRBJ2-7	TGTGCCAGCAGCCAATCGGTAGGGCTGGACTACGAGCAGTACTTC	CASSQSVGLDYEQYF
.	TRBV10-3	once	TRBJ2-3	TGTGCCATCAGTGAGCCACCCGAAGGACAAGGGACAGATACGCAGTATTTT	CAISEPPEGQGTDTQYF
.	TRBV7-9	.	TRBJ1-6	TGTGCCAGCAGCTTAGAAGGGGATTGGTCACCCCTCCACTTT	CASSLEGDWSPLHF
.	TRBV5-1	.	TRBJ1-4	TGCGCCAGCAGCTTCAGGGGACGAGATGGGGAAAAACTGTTTTTT	CASSFRGRDGEKLFF
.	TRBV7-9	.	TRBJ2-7	TGTGCCAGCACCCCGTTTTTGGGTACAAACCTTTACGAGCAGTACTTC	CASTPFLGTNLYEQYF
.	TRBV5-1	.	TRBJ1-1	TGCGCCAGCAGCTTGCGGGCCACGAACACTGAAGCTTTCTTT	CASSLRATNTEAFF
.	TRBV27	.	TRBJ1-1	TGTGCCAGCAGTTTGGATGGGGGGGGCGACGCTGAAGCTTTCTTT	CASSLDGGGDAEAFF
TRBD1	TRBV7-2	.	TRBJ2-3	TGTGCCAGCAGCCACAGGGGGGGCACAGATACGCAGTATTTT	CASSHRGGTDTQYF
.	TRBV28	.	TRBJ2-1	TGTGCCAGCAGTTTAGTCGGATACAATGAGCAGTTCTTC	CASSLVGYNEQFF